This T cell receptor beta chain is drawn from a study of blood T cell repertoires in COVID-19. At the level of the study: COVID-19 samples, acute and convalescent, were from the United States, Italy and Spain.

The V segment lost 5 bases and the J segment 7 bases; nucleotides outside the gene matches: 5. Germline assignment: CDR1 SEHNR and CDR2 FQNEAQ (reference sequence). This CDR3 spans 13 amino acids. Authors' processing steps: Amplified reference gene primers provided the basis for estimating nucleated cell counts. Sequencing used immunoSEQ multiplex PCR; TCRdb keeps in-frame clones, though not all of them. V, J and clone size are those of that table, while D and trimming were read from the DNA. This repertoire shows about 260,000 clones, roughly 86% found once; its top ten account for about 9.8%. The J gene is TRBJ1-2, the V gene TRBV7-9, with 9 bases aligning to TRBD1. The sequence was obtained from a middle-aged man who had recovered from COVID-19. Sequencing input: peripheral blood. CDR3 region: CASSQGQGGGYTF. The CDR3 DNA reads TGTGCCAGCAGCCAGGGACAGGGAGGTGGCTACACCTTC.